Listed below are T cell receptor beta chains from one sample, sequenced in a study of blood T cell repertoires in COVID-19. Produced via immunoSEQ multiplex PCR; TCRdb's table is partial and in-frame only. The table lists more than 20,000 clones, about 82% of them singletons. Material: peripheral blood. Receptors were obtained from a human donor with active COVID-19. The donor label of this sample is uncertain. Each CDR3 is given with its conserved first and last residue. Each record gives: J gene, D gene, V gene, clone size, CDR3 protein, CDR3 DNA. The D gene is left open where the match is weak. Expanded clones are given a class, and other clones once, few, many or no size at all.

J gene: TRBJ1-1
D gene: NA
V gene: TRBV6-6
clone size: NA
CDR3 protein: CASSDRRMNTEAFF
CDR3 DNA: TGTGCCAGCAGTGACAGGAGAATGAACACTGAAGCTTTCTTT

J gene: TRBJ2-3
D gene: NA
V gene: TRBV4-3
clone size: NA
CDR3 protein: CASSQDRLTDTQYF
CDR3 DNA: TGCGCCAGCAGCCAAGATCGACTCACAGATACGCAGTATTTT

J gene: TRBJ1-6
D gene: NA
V gene: TRBV21-1
clone size: NA
CDR3 protein: CASSKRPQGKGGQGGSPLHF
CDR3 DNA: TGTGCCAGCAGCAAACGACCACAAGGGAAGGGAGGACAGGGAGGTTCACCCCTCCACTTT

J gene: TRBJ2-7
D gene: TRBD1
V gene: TRBV7-2
clone size: NA
CDR3 protein: CASSSSPGGRREQYF
CDR3 DNA: TGTGCCAGCAGCTCTTCCCCAGGGGGCCGGCGCGAGCAGTACTTC

J gene: TRBJ1-1
D gene: NA
V gene: TRBV6-5
clone size: NA
CDR3 protein: CASSFLLMNTEAFF
CDR3 DNA: TGTGCCAGCAGTTTTCTATTAATGAACACTGAAGCTTTCTTT

J gene: TRBJ2-3
D gene: TRBD2
V gene: TRBV6-1
clone size: NA
CDR3 protein: CASSELAGSTDTQYF
CDR3 DNA: TGTGCCAGCAGTGAGCTAGCGGGGAGCACAGATACGCAGTATTTT

J gene: TRBJ2-7
D gene: TRBD1
V gene: TRBV5-1
clone size: NA
CDR3 protein: CASSPGGVRDREPYEQYF
CDR3 DNA: TGCGCCAGCAGCCCCGGAGGGGTGCGGGACAGGGAGCCCTACGAGCAGTACTTC

J gene: TRBJ2-3
D gene: NA
V gene: TRBV27
clone size: NA
CDR3 protein: CASSFKLAVNTDTQYF
CDR3 DNA: TGTGCCAGCAGTTTTAAACTAGCCGTGAACACAGATACGCAGTATTTT

J gene: TRBJ2-7
D gene: TRBD2
V gene: TRBV9
clone size: NA
CDR3 protein: CASSAGLAGDYEQYF
CDR3 DNA: TGTGCCAGCAGCGCGGGACTAGCGGGAGACTACGAGCAGTACTTC

J gene: TRBJ1-2
D gene: NA
V gene: TRBV14
clone size: NA
CDR3 protein: CASTQSTWAQALYGYTF
CDR3 DNA: TGTGCCAGCACCCAATCAACGTGGGCTCAGGCCTTGTATGGCTACACCTTC

J gene: TRBJ2-5
D gene: NA
V gene: TRBV4-1
clone size: NA
CDR3 protein: CASSQTPLARETQYF
CDR3 DNA: TGCGCCAGCAGCCAAACCCCACTAGCCCGAGAGACCCAGTACTTC

J gene: TRBJ2-2
D gene: TRBD2
V gene: TRBV4-3
clone size: NA
CDR3 protein: CASSPGLVSGELFF
CDR3 DNA: TGCGCCAGCAGCCCCGGACTAGTAAGCGGGGAGCTGTTTTTT

J gene: TRBJ1-2
D gene: NA
V gene: TRBV9
clone size: NA
CDR3 protein: CASSVEGVAYGYTF
CDR3 DNA: TGTGCCAGCAGCGTAGAGGGGGTTGCCTATGGCTACACCTTC

J gene: TRBJ2-5
D gene: TRBD2
V gene: TRBV4-1
clone size: NA
CDR3 protein: CASSQGLAGGRETQYF
CDR3 DNA: TGCGCCAGCAGCCAGGGGCTAGCGGGGGGGCGAGAGACCCAGTACTTC

J gene: TRBJ1-2
D gene: NA
V gene: TRBV2
clone size: NA
CDR3 protein: CASSERQGPYGYTF
CDR3 DNA: TGTGCCAGCAGTGAGCGGCAGGGTCCCTATGGCTACACCTTC

J gene: TRBJ2-7
D gene: TRBD1
V gene: TRBV29-1
clone size: NA
CDR3 protein: CSVVLGTGALGQYF
CDR3 DNA: TGCAGCGTTGTTCTCGGGACAGGGGCTTTGGGGCAGTACTTC

J gene: TRBJ2-7
D gene: NA
V gene: TRBV12-3/TRBV12-4
clone size: NA
CDR3 protein: CANKKRGQYF
CDR3 DNA: TGTGCCAACAAGAAACGTGGGCAGTACTTC

J gene: TRBJ1-1
D gene: TRBD1
V gene: TRBV5-1
clone size: NA
CDR3 protein: CASSLRGRDTEAFF
CDR3 DNA: TGCGCCAGCAGCTTGAGGGGGCGGGACACTGAAGCTTTCTTT

J gene: TRBJ2-7
D gene: TRBD2
V gene: TRBV10-2
clone size: NA
CDR3 protein: CASQRGRAYEQYF
CDR3 DNA: TGCGCCAGTCAGCGGGGGAGAGCCTACGAGCAGTACTTC

J gene: TRBJ1-5
D gene: TRBD1
V gene: TRBV19
clone size: NA
CDR3 protein: CASSIRTGGVRGQPQHF
CDR3 DNA: TGTGCCAGTAGTATTCGGACAGGGGGTGTAAGGGGTCAGCCCCAGCATTTT

J gene: TRBJ1-2
D gene: TRBD1
V gene: TRBV11-2
clone size: NA
CDR3 protein: CASSPGTGYYGYTF
CDR3 DNA: TGTGCCAGCAGTCCAGGGACAGGCTACTATGGCTACACCTTC

J gene: TRBJ2-5
D gene: TRBD2
V gene: TRBV6-2/TRBV6-3
clone size: NA
CDR3 protein: CASSFGGSSTLGETQYF
CDR3 DNA: TGTGCCAGCAGTTTTGGCGGGAGTTCAACTCTGGGAGAGACCCAGTACTTC

J gene: TRBJ2-1
D gene: NA
V gene: TRBV15
clone size: NA
CDR3 protein: CATSRDDRAEQFF
CDR3 DNA: TGTGCCACCAGCAGAGACGACAGAGCTGAGCAGTTCTTC

J gene: TRBJ2-5
D gene: TRBD1
V gene: TRBV5-1
clone size: NA
CDR3 protein: CASRPGQGGYETQYF
CDR3 DNA: TGCGCCAGCAGACCCGGACAGGGAGGTTATGAGACCCAGTACTTC

J gene: TRBJ2-1
D gene: TRBD2
V gene: TRBV19
clone size: NA
CDR3 protein: CASIGSSGSTHNEQFF
CDR3 DNA: TGTGCCAGTATAGGTTCCAGCGGGAGTACCCACAATGAGCAGTTCTTC

J gene: TRBJ2-3
D gene: NA
V gene: TRBV5-4
clone size: once
CDR3 protein: CASSLRGRSTDTQYF
CDR3 DNA: TGTGCCAGCAGCTTGAGGGGAAGGTCTACAGATACGCAGTATTTT

J gene: TRBJ2-7
D gene: TRBD1
V gene: TRBV5-1
clone size: NA
CDR3 protein: CASSLDLQGTYEQYF
CDR3 DNA: TGCGCCAGCAGCTTGGACCTACAGGGGACCTACGAGCAGTACTTC